This passage covers 3 T cell receptor beta chains from one sample sequenced in a study of Graves' ophthalmopathy and Graves' hyperthyroidism. TCR beta CDR3 regions were amplified from RNA transcripts. RT-PCR was first run with HTBI primers, then multiplex PCR in a second round. TCRdb re-analysed the multiplex PCR reads in MiXCR, keeping a single row per CDR3 protein. The sample carries some 160,000 distinct CDR3 sequences, about two fifths recorded once. Sequencing was done on a sample of peripheral blood. The receptors were sampled from a man aged 25-40 years with Graves' ophthalmopathy.

This clonotype was seen many times. J is TRBJ2-2 and V is TRBV6-1; the match to TRBD1 covers 7 bases. CDR1 is MNHNS and CDR2 is SASEGT in the germline V gene. V was clipped by 2 bases and J by 1 base; unmatched bases: 4. CDR3 size: 16 residues. Here the CDR3 DNA reads TGTGCCAGCAGTGAAAGGCAGGGGGAGAACACCGGGGAGCTGTTTTTT. This codes for CASSERQGENTGELFF.

In its sample, this clonotype was seen many times. The rearrangement links TRBV29-1 to TRBJ2-3; D perhaps matches TRBD1 (5 bases). Germline V CDR1 and CDR2: SQVTM, ANQGSEA. The ends were cut back, 6 bases at V and 6 bases at J, with 16 bases in the middle. The CDR3 length is 13 residues. CDR3 residues: CSVQDTLGDTQYF. DNA for the CDR3: TGCAGCGTGCAGGACACGCTCGGGGATACGCAGTATTTT.

This clonotype appeared many times. The chain is built from TRBV19 and TRBJ1-1; no definite D call. Trimming left V 6 bases short and J 1 base short, with 12 bases between. This CDR3 has 14 amino acids. Germline V gives CDR1 LNHDA, CDR2 SQIVND (reference sequence). CDR3 nucleotides: TGTGCCAGTAGCAGAAACCTGGAGAACACTGAAGCTTTCTTT. Its protein is CASSRNLENTEAFF.